This record covers a single T cell receptor gamma chain. Other DNA sequences of this sample code for an identical CDR3. This entry comes from a study of gamma-delta chains in newborns, infants, children. Whole-study context: Polyclonal expansion of innate γδ T cells after birth follows microbial exposure.

TCRdb ran CATT on the reads. The data hold 2,200 or so gamma-chain clones, with about 32% observed a single time. Per the germline V gene, CDR1 is EGSNGY and CDR2 is YDSYNSKV. CDR3 length equals 14 residues. Trimming removed 0 bases from V and 1 base from J; junction bases left unmatched: 3. The chain couples TRGV2 to TRGJ1 or TRGJ2. The sequencing input was blood. The clonotype was recovered from a child who was a newborn, infant or young child, either healthy, febrile or measles-vaccinated (not recorded which). The CDR3: CATWDGPNYYKKLF. The CDR3 bases are TGTGCCACCTGGGACGGGCCAAATTATTATAAGAAACTCTTT.